The rows below give T cell receptor beta chains drawn from one sample of a study of cytomegalovirus exposure and HLA in healthy donors. TCRdb's copy holds only in-frame clones and misses some; the assay was immunoSEQ multiplex PCR. The table has 150,000 to 200,000 clones, roughly 96% seen once. The source material was PBMCs. The receptors were sampled from a woman younger than 30 in good health and CMV-seronegative. The CDR3 runs from the conserved cysteine through the conserved F or W. The D gene is left open where the match is weak. The size of a clone is reported for some rows only, either as once, few or many, or as a class for expanded clones.

D	size	V	length	J	CDR3	DNA
TRBD2	once	TRBV7-9	16	TRBJ2-3	CASSLGSSGAGDTQYF	TGTGCCAGCAGCTTAGGGTCTAGCGGGGCGGGAGATACGCAGTATTTT
TRBD2	-	TRBV7-2	16	TRBJ2-1	CASSLDLAGDYNEQFF	TGTGCCAGCAGTTTGGACCTAGCGGGGGACTACAATGAGCAGTTCTTC
-	-	TRBV6-1	15	TRBJ1-4	CASSEEPTTNEKLFF	TGTGCCAGCAGTGAAGAGCCTACAACTAATGAAAAACTGTTTTTT
TRBD2	-	TRBV6-7	16	TRBJ2-4	CASSYSVRGAKNIQYF	TGTGCCAGCAGTTACTCGGTGCGGGGGGCCAAAAACATTCAGTACTTC
-	-	TRBV4-1	13	TRBJ2-7	CASSRTSTYEQYF	TGCGCCAGCAGCAGAACTAGTACCTACGAGCAGTACTTC
-	-	TRBV2	15	TRBJ1-5	CASSEWRDSNQPQHF	TGTGCCAGCAGTGAATGGAGGGATAGCAATCAGCCCCAGCATTTT
-	-	TRBV5-5	14	TRBJ1-2	CASKTEAVNYGYTF	TGTGCCAGCAAAACAGAAGCGGTTAACTATGGCTACACCTTC
-	-	TRBV9	15	TRBJ2-7	CASSVGGGESYEQYF	TGTGCCAGCAGCGTAGGAGGCGGGGAGTCCTACGAGCAGTACTTC
TRBD2	-	TRBV15	16	TRBJ2-3	CATSREGGGGSDTQYF	TGTGCCACCAGCAGAGAGGGCGGGGGGGGATCAGATACGCAGTATTTT
-	-	TRBV9	12	TRBJ2-3	CASSPYTDTQYF	TGTGCCAGCAGCCCCTACACAGATACGCAGTATTTT
-	-	TRBV4-1	17	TRBJ1-3	CASSQIRGDHAGNTIYF	TGCGCCAGCAGCCAAATTCGCGGGGATCATGCTGGAAACACCATATATTTT
TRBD1	-	TRBV6-1	13	TRBJ2-1	CASSLQGAYEQFF	TGTGCCAGCAGTTTACAGGGGGCCTATGAGCAGTTCTTC
-	-	TRBV4-1	15	TRBJ1-5	CASSQSLGGNQPQHF	TGCGCCAGCAGCCAAAGTCTGGGCGGCAATCAGCCCCAGCATTTT
TRBD1	-	TRBV4-3	16	TRBJ1-1	CASSQGDRMVNTEAFF	TGCGCCAGCAGCCAAGGGGACAGGATGGTGAACACTGAAGCTTTCTTT
TRBD2	-	TRBV9	15	TRBJ2-5	CASSSSGGPIQTQYF	TGTGCCAGCAGCTCGAGCGGGGGGCCGATACAGACCCAGTACTTC
-	-	TRBV4-2	14	TRBJ1-1	CASSQPGQNTEAFF	TGTGCCAGCAGCCAACCCGGACAGAACACTGAAGCTTTCTTT
TRBD1	-	TRBV11-2	16	TRBJ1-4	CASSTRQGTTNEKLFF	TGTGCCAGCAGCACCAGACAGGGTACAACTAATGAAAAACTGTTTTTT
TRBD2	-	TRBV5-1	16	TRBJ2-5	CASRWTSGGFQETQYF	TGCGCCAGCAGATGGACTAGCGGGGGATTCCAAGAGACCCAGTACTTC
TRBD2	-	TRBV6-5	13	TRBJ2-1	CASLAGFTNEQFF	TGTGCCAGTTTAGCGGGGTTCACCAATGAGCAGTTCTTC
-	-	TRBV18	14	TRBJ1-3	CASSDQGSGNTIYF	TGTGCCAGCTCAGACCAGGGGTCTGGAAACACCATATATTTT
-	-	TRBV9	14	TRBJ2-6	CASSVRGGANVLTF	TGTGCCAGCAGCGTTAGAGGAGGGGCCAACGTCCTGACTTTC
-	-	TRBV18	14	TRBJ1-3	CASTELGAGNTIYF	TGTGCCAGCACGGAGTTAGGGGCTGGAAACACCATATATTTT
TRBD2	-	TRBV12-5	16	TRBJ2-3	CASGPRTSGGPDTQYF	TGTGCTAGTGGTCCCCGGACTAGCGGGGGACCAGATACGCAGTATTTT
-	-	TRBV18	18	TRBJ1-2	CASSPLLLTVEVNYGYTF	TGTGCCAGCTCACCACTTCTATTGACAGTTGAAGTCAACTATGGCTACACCTTC
TRBD1	-	TRBV19	15	TRBJ1-5	CASSMTGGGNQPQHF	TGTGCCAGTAGTATGACAGGGGGTGGCAATCAGCCCCAGCATTTT
-	-	TRBV7-2	16	TRBJ2-2	CASSLGRGPPWGELFF	TGTGCCAGCAGCTTAGGGAGGGGGCCCCCATGGGGGGAGCTGTTTTTT
-	once	TRBV2	16	TRBJ1-2	CASTTNTGRVNYGYTF	TGTGCCAGCACAACAAACACAGGGAGGGTTAACTATGGCTACACCTTC